These 17 T cell receptor beta chains came from one sample sequenced in a study of circulating CD8 cells and anti-PD-1 response in melanoma. Live CD3+CD8+TCRalphabeta+ cells were sorted into four subsets by PD-1 and/or TIGIT. The QIAseq Immune Repertoire TCR panel built the libraries from roughly 15 ng of total RNA. A single record per CDR3 protein comes from TCRdb applying MiXCR to the reads. The table lists 1,000 or so distinct CDR3 sequences, about 7.3% of them singletons, with 16% in the top ten. The sequences come from CD8+ T cells from PBMCs, collected at baseline or after one month of anti-PD-1 therapy (not recorded which). The receptors shown here come from a human donor with melanoma.

This clonotype was detected only once. Without the conserved terminal phenylalanine or tryptophan, this CDR3 likely stems from a read error. V gene TRBV28 combines with J gene TRBJ2-7, with 7 bases lining up with TRBD1. The germline CDR1 and CDR2 sequences are MDHEN and SYDVKM. The CDR3 loop spans 14 amino acids. V shed 4 bases, J shed 3 bases, and the junction held 6 bases outside the gene matches. The CDR3 DNA follows: TGTGCCAGCAGTTACAGGGGAATGCTCTACGAGCAGTACCTC. Its translation is CASSYRGMLYEQYL.

Within the sample, this clonotype is large. The chain is built from TRBV28 and TRBJ1-2, with TRBD1 matching 8 bases. V was clipped by 5 bases and J by 4 bases; unmatched bases: 9. The germline V gene has CDR1 MDHEN and CDR2 SYDVKM. CDR3 length equals 15 residues. CDR3 region: CASSRGRGPGYGYTF. The CDR3 nucleotides read TGTGCCAGCAGTCGCGGCAGGGGGCCCGGCTATGGCTACACCTTC.

By sample fraction, this clonotype is medium-sized. The chain employs TRBV24-1 and TRBJ1-2; D is uncertain. The CDR3 length is 13 residues. The V gene lost 0 bases and the J gene lost 7 bases, with 8 bases spanning the gap. Germline V CDR1 and CDR2: KGHDR, SFDVKD. The CDR3 bases are TGTGCCACCAGTGATTTGTCCGATTCTGGCTACACCTTC. Translated: CATSDLSDSGYTF.

This clonotype ranks as large (0.1 to 1%). The chain couples TRBV7-3 to TRBJ2-1; D might be TRBD1 or TRBD2, each matching 5 bases. The CDR3 totals 15 residues. The germline CDR1 and CDR2 sequences are SGHTA and FQGTGA. Trimming removed 4 bases at V and 5 bases at J, with 15 bases between. CDR3 loop: CASSSLDGTDNEQFF. DNA for the CDR3: TGTGCCAGCAGCTCCTTAGACGGGACGGACAATGAGCAGTTCTTC.

By share of the sample, this clonotype is medium-sized. This chain joins TRBV20-1 and TRBJ1-2; TRBD1 aligns across 9 bases. The J segment lost 1 base and the V segment lost 0 bases, leaving 6 bases of the junction unmatched. Germline V gene data show CDR1 as DFQATT and CDR2 as SNEGSKA (reference sequence). This CDR3 is 16 amino acids long. As DNA, the CDR3 is TGCAGTGCTAGAGATCAGGGGACAGGGTTTAACTATGGCTACACCTTC. Amino acids: CSARDQGTGFNYGYTF.

Within the sample, this clonotype is medium-sized. The junction departs from germline at one end; a sequencing error may be responsible. J is TRBJ2-1 and V is TRBV20-1; 11 bases align to TRBD1. This CDR3 is built from 15 residues. Germline CDR1 reads DFQATT; CDR2 reads SNEGSKA (reference sequence). The CDR3 nucleotides read TGCAGTTCTAGAATCGGGACAGGGGGTTACAATGAGCAGTTCTTC. Translated: CSSRIGTGGYNEQFF.

By share, this clonotype ranks as medium-sized. The rearrangement links TRBV27 to TRBJ2-1, with D possibly TRBD1 on 5 matching bases. The V end was cut by 6 bases, the J end by 7 bases, with 13 bases between. CDR1 and CDR2 from the germline V gene are MNHEY and SMNVEV (reference sequence). This CDR3 is built from 13 residues. The CDR3 bases are TGTGCCAGCAGCCTCCCCCCAGGGAATGAGCAGTTCTTC. Amino acid sequence: CASSLPPGNEQFF.

In its sample, this clonotype is large. The J gene is TRBJ2-1, the V gene TRBV27; TRBD2 agrees at 11 bases. J gave up 5 bases and V 5 bases, and 8 bases lay outside the gene matches. The CDR3 has 16 amino acids. Germline loops: CDR1 MNHEY, CDR2 SMNVEV (reference sequence). CDR3 loop: CASSLTSGSWDNEQFF. The CDR3 coding sequence is TGTGCCAGCAGTCTTACTAGCGGGAGTTGGGACAATGAGCAGTTCTTC.

This clonotype ranks as medium-sized (0.01 to 0.1%). The gene calls are TRBV19 and TRBJ2-3, with 8 bases aligning to TRBD1. V lost 6 bases to trimming and J lost 6 bases; unmatched junction nucleotides: 8. The CDR3 extends over 14 amino acids. The germline gives CDR1 LNHDA, CDR2 SQIVND (reference sequence). CDR3 residues: CASSRDRRSDTQYF. In nucleotides, the CDR3 is TGTGCCAGTAGCAGGGACAGGAGGAGCGATACGCAGTATTTT.

This clonotype is labeled large (0.1 to 1%). The rearrangement links TRBV25-1 to TRBJ1-2; TRBD1 matches 7 bases. Trimming cost V 4 bases and J 11 bases; bases outside gene matches: 7. Germline loops: CDR1 MGHDK, CDR2 SYGVNS. This CDR3 is built from 12 residues. The CDR3 here is CASSGQGEGYTF. The CDR3 DNA reads as TGTGCCAGCAGTGGACAGGGAGAGGGTTACACCTTC.

This clonotype ranks as hyperexpanded. The V call is TRBV25-1, the J call TRBJ2-7, with D possibly matching TRBD1 (6 bases). Germline-derived CDR1 and CDR2 are MGHDK and SYGVNS. This CDR3 spans 14 amino acids. Trimming removed 1 base from V and 4 bases from J, with 11 bases in between. The CDR3 DNA sequence: TGTGCCAGCAGTGAATCGGACAGTTCATACGAGCAGTACTTC. Translated: CASSESDSSYEQYF.

Turning to this clonotype: A much bigger clone sits one base away, suggesting this may be a read error. The V call is TRBV28, the J call TRBJ2-5, with 9 bases identical to TRBD1. V trimming: 8 bases; J trimming: 4 bases; junction bases outside the gene matches: 11. This CDR3 contains 15 residues. Per germline, CDR1 MDHEN and CDR2 SYDVKM. CDR3 nucleotide sequence: TGTGCCAGCGGTCTTCGGACAGGGGAAGTAGAGACCCAGTACTTC. Protein product: CASGLRTGEVETQYF. Together with reference TRBV28 and TRBJ2-5, the CDR3 gives the full variable domain: DVKVTQSSRYLVKRTGEKVFLECVQDMDHENMFWYRQDPGLGLRLIYFSYDVKMKEKGDIPEGYSVSREKKERFSLILESASTNQTSMYLCASGLRTGEVETQYFGPGTRLLVL.

In regard to this clonotype: A much larger clone lies a single base off, so this may be a read error. This chain uses TRBV9 with TRBJ2-1, with D possibly TRBD1 on 5 matching bases. The germline V gene has CDR1 SGDLS and CDR2 YYNGEE. Deletions cut 4 bases from V and 6 bases from J, with 11 bases between. This CDR3 has 13 amino acids. Here the CDR3 reads CASSNRRANEQFF. In DNA, the CDR3 is TGTGCCAGCAGCAACAGGAGAGCCAATGAGCAGTTCTTC. The full variable domain, its missing parts supplied by reference TRBV9 and TRBJ2-1, is DSGVTQTPKHLITATGQRVTLRCSPRSGDLSVYWYQQSLDQGLQFLIQYYNGEERAKGNILERFSAQQFPDLHSELNLSSLELGDSALYFCASSNRRANEQFFGPGTRLTVL.

This clonotype qualifies as large (0.1 to 1%). The V and J genes are TRBV7-3 and TRBJ1-2, with 11 bases fitting TRBD1. Per germline, CDR1 SGHTA and CDR2 FQGTGA. The J segment lost 4 bases and the V segment lost 5 bases, leaving 6 bases of the junction unmatched. The CDR3 consists of 15 residues. The CDR3 coding sequence is TGTGCCAGCAGCCCCGGACAGGGGGCAGGCTATGGCTACACCTTC. It codes for CASSPGQGAGYGYTF.

Comment on this clonotype: At one end the junction does not follow the germline gene, possibly because of a read error. This chain uses TRBV25-1 with TRBJ1-1, with D possibly being TRBD1 (6 bases). This CDR3 has 11 amino acids. CDR1 is MGHDK and CDR2 is SYGVNS in the germline V gene. In nucleotides, the CDR3 is TGTGCCAGTGGGGGGGACACTGAAGCTCTCTTT. This codes for CASGGDTEALF.

This clonotype is medium-sized. The CDR3 sequence: CASSPPEFEQYF. The DNA of the CDR3 is TGTGCCAGCAGTCCCCCTGAGTTCGAGCAGTACTTC. The chain links TRBV28 to TRBJ2-7; no definite D call. Per germline, CDR1 MDHEN and CDR2 SYDVKM. Trimming pared 5 bases from V and 6 bases from J, leaving 11 bases between. The CDR3 has 12 residues.

This clonotype is judged large. The chain recombines TRBV6-5 with TRBJ2-7; no reliable D call. Germline assignment: CDR1 MNHEY and CDR2 SVGAGI. The CDR3 spans 8 residues. V was cut by 7 bases and J by 5 bases, with 0 bases left in between. The CDR3 spells CASNEQYF. The DNA of the CDR3 is TGTGCCAGCAACGAGCAGTACTTC.